The rows below give T cell receptor beta chains drawn from one sample of a study of cytomegalovirus exposure and HLA in healthy donors. The repertoire was sequenced with immunoSEQ multiplex PCR; TCRdb's copy has only in-frame clones and lacks some. The sample carries roughly 200,000 clones, roughly 79% recorded once. Sequenced sample: PBMCs. Receptors originate from a male donor in good health and CMV-seronegative. CDR3s include the opening cysteine and the closing phenylalanine or tryptophan.

length	V	CDR3
13	TRBV13	CASSFGGNQPQHF
14	TRBV30	CAWRGPERDQPQHF
14	TRBV18	CASSPPFSGNTIYF
14	TRBV30	CAWNRAGNYSPLHF
16	TRBV5-1	CASSLEPGRRADTQYF
15	TRBV2	CARESREMGTGELFF
17	TRBV7-9	CASSWGSGGWGYNEQFF
16	TRBV7-9	CASSLVGGRPHNGQFF
11	TRBV6-1	CASSDTYEQYF
15	TRBV6-6	CASTLTSGRANEQFF
15	TRBV9	CASSVGQGANSPLHF
15	TRBV9	CASSVGDSSGNTIYF
13	TRBV5-1	CASSLGQLAEQYF
16	TRBV28	CASTSAQGMNNQPQHF
16	TRBV30	CAWRRPDRGRGNTIYF
16	TRBV6-6	CASSPNLLEASYEQYF
14	TRBV6-6	CASTVDRGYTEAFF
12	TRBV7-9	CASSFRTYEQYF
13	TRBV5-1	CASSLSSSGTQYF
11	TRBV6-5	CASTQAREQFF
16	TRBV10-3	CATRMIAGANTGELFF
12	TRBV2	CASSESGQPQHF
15	TRBV7-3	CASSPGTAAWDEQYF